This T cell receptor beta chain comes out of a study of technical replicates of blood from a handful of donors. Sequencing used immunoSEQ multiplex PCR; TCRdb keeps in-frame clones, though not all of them. Of under 70,000 clones in the sample, 92% are singletons; the top ten hold approximately 0.38%. CDR1 and CDR2 from the germline V gene are SGDLS and YYNGEE. This CDR3 comprises 15 residues. Trimming left V 3 bases short and J 0 bases short, with 12 bases between. The specimen sequenced was T cells isolated from PBMCs. J is TRBJ1-1 and V is TRBV9; maybe TRBD1 (6 bases). The TCR sequence derives from a human donor in good health. CDR3 amino acids: CASSASGVMNTEAFF. Written as DNA, the CDR3 is TGTGCCAGCAGCGCATCAGGGGTGATGAACACTGAAGCTTTCTTT.